This TCR beta chain was recorded in a study of blood T cells in healthy people across ages. Study summary: There was about one barcoded beta molecule captured by template switching per two T cells.

A second about 6 to 11 cycle PCR used barcoded and J-beta primers. TCRdb ran MiXCR on the 5' RACE reads and lists one entry per CDR3 protein. The sample holds a few hundred thousand distinct CDR3 sequences, roughly 27% seen once. Peripheral blood from each donor was collected in a volume of 8 to 10 milliliters. This CDR3 has 14 amino acids. Germline loops: CDR1 SQVTM, CDR2 ANQGSEA. J lost 6 bases, V lost 4 bases, and 5 bases had no gene match. Sequencing was done on a sample of blood. The chain carries TRBV29-1 and TRBJ1-4; 10 bases line up with TRBD1. The source of this sequence is a woman in her sixties or seventies in good health. The CDR3 DNA is TGCAGCGTTGTTCTTGGGACAGGGGATGAAAAACTGTTTTTT. Protein sequence: CSVVLGTGDEKLFF.